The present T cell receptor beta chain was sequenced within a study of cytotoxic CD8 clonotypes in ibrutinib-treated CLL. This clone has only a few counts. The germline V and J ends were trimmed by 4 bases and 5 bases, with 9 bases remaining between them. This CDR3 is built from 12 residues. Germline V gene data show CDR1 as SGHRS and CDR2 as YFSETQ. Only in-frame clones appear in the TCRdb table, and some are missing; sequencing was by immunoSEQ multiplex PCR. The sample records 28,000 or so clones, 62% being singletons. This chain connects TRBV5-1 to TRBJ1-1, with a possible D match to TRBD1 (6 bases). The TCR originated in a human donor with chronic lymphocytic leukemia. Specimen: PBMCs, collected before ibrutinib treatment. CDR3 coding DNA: TGCGCCAGCAGCCGGACAGATACTGAAGCTTTCTTT. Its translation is CASSRTDTEAFF.